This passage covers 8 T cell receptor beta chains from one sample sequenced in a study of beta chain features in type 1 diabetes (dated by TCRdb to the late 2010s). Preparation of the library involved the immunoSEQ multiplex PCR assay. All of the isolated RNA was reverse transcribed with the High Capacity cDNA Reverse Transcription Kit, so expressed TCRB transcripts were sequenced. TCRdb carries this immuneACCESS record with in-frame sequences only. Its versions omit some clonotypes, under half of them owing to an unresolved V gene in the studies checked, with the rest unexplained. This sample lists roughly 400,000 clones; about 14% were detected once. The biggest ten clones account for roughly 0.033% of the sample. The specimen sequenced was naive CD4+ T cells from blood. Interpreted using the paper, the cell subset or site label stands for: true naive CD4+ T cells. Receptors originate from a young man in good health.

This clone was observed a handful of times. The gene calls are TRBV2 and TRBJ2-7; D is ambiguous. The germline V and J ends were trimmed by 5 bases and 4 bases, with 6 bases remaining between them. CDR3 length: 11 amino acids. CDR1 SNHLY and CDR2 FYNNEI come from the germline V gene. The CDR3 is CASSPLYEQYV. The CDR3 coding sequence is TGTGCCAGCAGTCCCCTTTACGAGCAGTACGTC.

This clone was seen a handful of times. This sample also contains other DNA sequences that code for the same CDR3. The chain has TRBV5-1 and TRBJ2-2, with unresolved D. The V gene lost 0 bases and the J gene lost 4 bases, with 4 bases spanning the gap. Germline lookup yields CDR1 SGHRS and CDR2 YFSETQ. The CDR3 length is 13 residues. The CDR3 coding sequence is TGCGCCAGCAGCTTGGAAGGCACCGGGGAGCTGTTTTTT. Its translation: CASSLEGTGELFF.

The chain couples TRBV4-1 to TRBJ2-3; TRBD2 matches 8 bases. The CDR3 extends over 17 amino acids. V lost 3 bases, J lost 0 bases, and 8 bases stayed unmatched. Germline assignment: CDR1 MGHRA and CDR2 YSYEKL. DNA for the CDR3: TGCGCCAGCAGCCACTTGGGAGCGGGGGAGAGCACAGATACGCAGTATTTT. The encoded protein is CASSHLGAGESTDTQYF.

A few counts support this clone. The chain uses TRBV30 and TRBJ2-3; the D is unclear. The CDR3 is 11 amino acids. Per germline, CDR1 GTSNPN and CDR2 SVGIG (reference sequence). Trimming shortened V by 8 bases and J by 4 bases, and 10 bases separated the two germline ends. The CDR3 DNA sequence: TGTGCCCGATCCGGGTCAGATACGCAGTATTTT. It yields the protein CARSGSDTQYF.

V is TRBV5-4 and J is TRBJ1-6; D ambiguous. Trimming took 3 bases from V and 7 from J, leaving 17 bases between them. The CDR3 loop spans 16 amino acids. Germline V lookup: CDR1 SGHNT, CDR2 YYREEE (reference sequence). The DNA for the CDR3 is TGTGCCAGCAGCTCAGAGGGTGCAGGCCGGAATTCACCCCTCCACTTT. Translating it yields CASSSEGAGRNSPLHF.

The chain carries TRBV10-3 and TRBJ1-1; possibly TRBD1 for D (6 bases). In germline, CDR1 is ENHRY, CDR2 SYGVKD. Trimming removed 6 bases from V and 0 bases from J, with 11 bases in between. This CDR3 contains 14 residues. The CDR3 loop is CAISPGHLNTEAFF. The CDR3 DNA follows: TGTGCCATCAGCCCGGGACACCTGAACACTGAAGCTTTCTTT.

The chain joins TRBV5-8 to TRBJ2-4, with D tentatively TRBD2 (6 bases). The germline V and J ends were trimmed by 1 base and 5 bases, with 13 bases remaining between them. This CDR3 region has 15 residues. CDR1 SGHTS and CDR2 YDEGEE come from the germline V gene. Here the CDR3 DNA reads TGTGCCAGCAGCTTGTATGGCGGGACGGAAAACATTCAGTACTTC. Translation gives CASSLYGGTENIQYF.

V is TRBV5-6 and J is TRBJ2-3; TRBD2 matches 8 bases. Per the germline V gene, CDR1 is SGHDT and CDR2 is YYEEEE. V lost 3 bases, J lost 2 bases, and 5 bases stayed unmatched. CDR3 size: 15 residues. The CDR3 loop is CASSSLAGNTDTQYF. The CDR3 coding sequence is TGTGCCAGCAGCTCCTTAGCGGGGAACACAGATACGCAGTATTTT.